The 12 T cell receptor beta chains presented below share a single source sample, sequenced in a study of cytomegalovirus exposure and HLA in healthy donors. A multiplex PCR was run with 60 Vbeta primers and 13 Jbeta primers. The data were produced by immunoSEQ multiplex PCR, yet TCRdb's version contains in-frame clones alone and is incomplete. The sample yields approximately 170,000 clones, around 79% seen once. Specimen: PBMCs. The source of these receptors is a male donor in good health and CMV-seropositive.

This chain uses TRBV7-8 with TRBJ2-2; TRBD1 agrees at 9 bases. This CDR3 has 16 residues. The germline V gene has CDR1 SGHVS and CDR2 FQNEAQ. With 2 bases clipped from V and 4 bases from J, the junction kept 5 bases outside the gene matches. The CDR3 sequence: CASSLKGTGITGELFF. The CDR3 DNA reads TGTGCCAGCAGCTTAAAGGGGACAGGGATCACCGGGGAGCTGTTTTTT.

The chain employs TRBV6-1 and TRBJ2-7, with TRBD2 matching 9 bases. V lost 7 bases and J lost 1; bases outside the gene matches: 8. There are 15 residues in the CDR3. Per germline, CDR1 MNHNS and CDR2 SASEGT. For the CDR3, the DNA is TGTGCCAGCAAACAGGGGACTAGCAGATCCTACGAGCAGTACTTC. Translating it yields CASKQGTSRSYEQYF.

This clone was counted once. Other DNA variants within this sample encode the same CDR3. The CDR3 here is CASSLRSGTGELFF. DNA of the CDR3: TGTGCCAGCAGCTTAAGGAGCGGGACCGGGGAGCTGTTTTTT. The chain couples TRBV11-3 to TRBJ2-2; D may be TRBD2 (6 bases). The V end was cut by 2 bases, the J end by 5 bases, with 9 bases between. The CDR3 loop spans 14 amino acids. Germline V gene data show CDR1 as SGHNT and CDR2 as YENEEA. The full variable domain, with the rest looked up from reference TRBV11-3 and TRBJ2-2, is EAGVVQSPRYKIIEKKQPVAFWCNPISGHNTLYWYLQNLGQGPELLIRYENEEAVDDSQLPKDRFSAERLKGVDSTLKIQPAELGDSAVYLCASSLRSGTGELFFGEGSRLTVL.

The V gene is TRBV7-2, the J gene TRBJ2-7, with D uncertain. The germline gives CDR1 SGHTA, CDR2 FQGNSA. V lost 1 base to trimming and J lost 1 base, with 8 bases between them. This CDR3 is built from 14 residues. Here the CDR3 reads CASSLEERSYEQYF. The CDR3 DNA is TGTGCCAGCAGCTTAGAAGAGAGGTCCTACGAGCAGTACTTC.

This clone was counted only a few times. CDR3 bases: TGCGCCAGCCTGGAACAGGCCAATTCACCCCTCCACTTT. This gives the protein CASLEQANSPLHF. The chain links TRBV10-2 to TRBJ1-6; TRBD1 is a possible D gene (5 bases). Germline V lookup: CDR1 WSHSY, CDR2 SAAADI. The CDR3 length is 13 residues. Trimming removed 8 bases at V and 7 bases at J, with 12 bases between.

The V call is TRBV27, the J call TRBJ2-7; D might be TRBD2 (6 bases). Germline lookup yields CDR1 MNHEY and CDR2 SMNVEV (reference sequence). Deletions cut 10 bases from V and 3 bases from J, with 13 bases between. The CDR3 extends over 12 amino acids. Here the CDR3 reads CATQGGYYEQYF. The DNA of the CDR3 is TGTGCCACCCAGGGAGGCTACTACGAGCAGTACTTC.

The chain has TRBV30 and TRBJ1-4; 7 nucleotides line up with TRBD1. The V gene end was trimmed by 2 bases and the J gene end by 7 bases; junction bases not matched to a gene: 16. Per germline, CDR1 GTSNPN and CDR2 SVGIG (reference sequence). The CDR3 is 17 residues long. The CDR3 loop reads CAWSKGGIREGGEKLFF. Written as DNA, the CDR3 is TGTGCCTGGAGTAAAGGGGGCATTCGGGAAGGGGGTGAAAAACTGTTTTTT.

CDR3 protein: CASSTYPDNAALHF. As DNA, the CDR3 is TGCGCCAGCAGCACATACCCGGACAATGCAGCCCTCCACTTT. The chain recombines TRBV5-1 with TRBJ1-6; the D gene is possibly TRBD1 (5 bases). V gave up 4 bases and J gave up 14 bases, with 19 bases separating them. Germline loops: CDR1 SGHRS, CDR2 YFSETQ. The CDR3 is 14 amino acids.

CDR3 loop: CASSSSYGQSTDTQYF. CDR3 nucleotides: TGTGCCAGCAGCTCGTCCTATGGGCAGAGCACAGATACGCAGTATTTT. The chain uses TRBV7-9 and TRBJ2-3, with no clear D. This CDR3 is 16 amino acids long. CDR1 and CDR2 (germline): SEHNR, FQNEAQ (reference sequence). Trimming removed 4 bases from V and 0 bases from J, with 14 bases in between.

This clone was counted only a few times. The rearrangement joins TRBV2 to TRBJ2-7; 8 nucleotides match TRBD2. Trimming at V came to 10 bases and at J to 4 bases, leaving 12 bases not matched to a gene. Germline CDR1 reads SNHLY; CDR2 reads FYNNEI. The length of the CDR3 is 14 residues. The DNA of the CDR3 is TGTGCCACCAAATCGACGGGAGGGGGATACGAGCAGTACTTC. This gives the protein CATKSTGGGYEQYF.

The CDR3: CASSLLGAGDGYTF. DNA for the CDR3: TGCGCCAGCAGCTTGTTAGGGGCTGGGGATGGCTACACCTTC. The rearrangement joins TRBV5-1 to TRBJ1-2; maybe TRBD1 (5 bases). This CDR3 region has 14 residues. V was clipped by 1 base and J by 6 bases, with 13 bases between them. CDR1 and CDR2 from the germline V gene are SGHRS and YFSETQ.

In its sample, this clone was seen once. The chain employs TRBV7-9 and TRBJ2-4; 11 bases fit TRBD1. In germline, CDR1 is SEHNR, CDR2 FQNEAQ (reference sequence). The CDR3 is 16 residues long. Germline trimming cut 5 bases from V and 2 bases from J; bases unmatched to any gene: 5. The DNA for the CDR3 is TGTGCCAGCAGCCCCTGGACAGGGGGCCCCAAAAACATTCAGTACTTC. Protein: CASSPWTGGPKNIQYF.